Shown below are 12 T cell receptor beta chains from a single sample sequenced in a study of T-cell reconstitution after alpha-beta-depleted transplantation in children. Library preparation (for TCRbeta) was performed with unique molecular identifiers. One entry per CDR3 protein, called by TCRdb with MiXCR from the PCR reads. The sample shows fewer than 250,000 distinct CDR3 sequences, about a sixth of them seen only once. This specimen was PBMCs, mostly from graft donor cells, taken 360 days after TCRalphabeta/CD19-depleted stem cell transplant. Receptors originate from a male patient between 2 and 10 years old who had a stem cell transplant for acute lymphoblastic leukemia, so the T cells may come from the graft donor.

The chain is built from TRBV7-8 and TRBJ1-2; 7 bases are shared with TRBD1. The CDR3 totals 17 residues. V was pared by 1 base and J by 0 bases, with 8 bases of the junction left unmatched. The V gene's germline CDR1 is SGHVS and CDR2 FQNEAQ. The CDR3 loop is CASSLEPGGYANYGYTF. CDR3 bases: TGTGCCAGCAGCTTAGAGCCAGGGGGGTACGCTAACTATGGCTACACCTTC. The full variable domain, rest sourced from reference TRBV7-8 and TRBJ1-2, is GAGVSQSPRYKVAKRGQDVALRCDPISGHVSLFWYQQALGQGPEFLTYFQNEAQLDKSGLPSDRFFAERPEGSVSTLKIQRTQQEDSAVYLCASSLEPGGYANYGYTFGSGTRLTVV.

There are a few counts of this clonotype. The CDR3 protein is CASSLDTYYEQYF. As DNA, the CDR3 is TGTGCCAGCAGCCTTGACACATACTACGAGCAGTACTTC. The chain links TRBV3-1 to TRBJ2-7, with no clear D. CDR3 length equals 13 residues. Per germline, CDR1 LGHDT and CDR2 YNNKEL (reference sequence). Between the trimmed V and J ends, which lost 4 bases and 3 bases, there was a span of 10 bases.

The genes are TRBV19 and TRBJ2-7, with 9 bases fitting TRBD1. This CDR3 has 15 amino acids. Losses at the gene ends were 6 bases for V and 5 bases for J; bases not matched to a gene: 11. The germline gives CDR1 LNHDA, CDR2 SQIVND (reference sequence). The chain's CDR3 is CASSPGQGLMNEQYF. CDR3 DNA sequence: TGTGCCAGTAGCCCGGGACAGGGCCTCATGAACGAGCAGTACTTC.

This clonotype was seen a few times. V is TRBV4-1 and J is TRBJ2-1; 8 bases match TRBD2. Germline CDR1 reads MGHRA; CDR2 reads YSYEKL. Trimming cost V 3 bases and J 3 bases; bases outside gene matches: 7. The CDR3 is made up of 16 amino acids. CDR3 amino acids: CASSHGGAGGYNEQFF. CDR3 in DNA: TGCGCCAGCAGCCATGGGGGGGCGGGGGGCTACAATGAGCAGTTCTTC.

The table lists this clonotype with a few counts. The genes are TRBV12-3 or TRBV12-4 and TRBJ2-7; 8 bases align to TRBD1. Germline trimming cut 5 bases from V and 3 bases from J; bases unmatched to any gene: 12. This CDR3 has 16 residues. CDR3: CASSPRVDRVGYEQYF. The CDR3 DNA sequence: TGTGCCAGCAGTCCAAGGGTGGACAGGGTGGGCTACGAGCAGTACTTC.

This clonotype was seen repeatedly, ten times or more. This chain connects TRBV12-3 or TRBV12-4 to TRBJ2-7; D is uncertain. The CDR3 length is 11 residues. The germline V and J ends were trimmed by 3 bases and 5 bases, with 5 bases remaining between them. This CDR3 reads CASSFDNEQYF. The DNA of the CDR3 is TGTGCCAGCAGTTTCGACAACGAGCAGTACTTC.

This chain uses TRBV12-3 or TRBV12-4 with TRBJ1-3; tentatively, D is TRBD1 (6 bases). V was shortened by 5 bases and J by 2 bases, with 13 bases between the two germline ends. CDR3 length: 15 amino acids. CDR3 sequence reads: CASSRNSGAGNTIYF. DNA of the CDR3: TGTGCCAGCAGTAGGAATTCAGGGGCTGGAAACACCATATATTTT.

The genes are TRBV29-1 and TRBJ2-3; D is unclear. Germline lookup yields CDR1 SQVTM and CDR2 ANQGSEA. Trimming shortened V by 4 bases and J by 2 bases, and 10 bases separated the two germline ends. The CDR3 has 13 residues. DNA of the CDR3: TGCAGCGTTGTCCTGGGGTACACAGATACGCAGTATTTT. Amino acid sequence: CSVVLGYTDTQYF.

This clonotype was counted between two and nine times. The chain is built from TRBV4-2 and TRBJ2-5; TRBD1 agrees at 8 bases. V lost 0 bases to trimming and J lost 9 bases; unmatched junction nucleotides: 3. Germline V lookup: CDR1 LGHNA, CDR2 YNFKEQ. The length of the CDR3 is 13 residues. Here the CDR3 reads CASSQDTGGPQYF. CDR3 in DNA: TGTGCCAGCAGCCAAGATACAGGGGGACCCCAGTACTTC.

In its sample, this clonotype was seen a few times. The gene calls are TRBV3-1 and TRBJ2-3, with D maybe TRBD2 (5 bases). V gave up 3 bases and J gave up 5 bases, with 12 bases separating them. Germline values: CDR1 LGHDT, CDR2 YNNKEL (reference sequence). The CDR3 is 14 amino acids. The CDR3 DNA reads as TGTGCCAGCAGCCAGGGTGTTCGGGGAGATACGCAGTATTTT. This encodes CASSQGVRGDTQYF.

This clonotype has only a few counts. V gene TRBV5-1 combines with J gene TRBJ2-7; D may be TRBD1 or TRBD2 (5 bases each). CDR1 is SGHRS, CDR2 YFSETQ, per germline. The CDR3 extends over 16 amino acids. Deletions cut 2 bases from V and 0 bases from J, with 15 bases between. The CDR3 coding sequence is TGCGCCAGCAGCTTTGTTTCAGGGACCTCCTCCTACGAGCAGTACTTC. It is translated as CASSFVSGTSSYEQYF.

DNA of the CDR3: TGCGCCAGCCGACAGGGGTCCAGCGCAGATACGCAGTATTTT. Translating gives CASRQGSSADTQYF. The chain is built from TRBV5-1 and TRBJ2-3; 8 positions match TRBD1. CDR1 is SGHRS and CDR2 is YFSETQ in the germline V gene. V was clipped by 7 bases and J by 4 bases; unmatched bases: 8. This CDR3 spans 14 amino acids.